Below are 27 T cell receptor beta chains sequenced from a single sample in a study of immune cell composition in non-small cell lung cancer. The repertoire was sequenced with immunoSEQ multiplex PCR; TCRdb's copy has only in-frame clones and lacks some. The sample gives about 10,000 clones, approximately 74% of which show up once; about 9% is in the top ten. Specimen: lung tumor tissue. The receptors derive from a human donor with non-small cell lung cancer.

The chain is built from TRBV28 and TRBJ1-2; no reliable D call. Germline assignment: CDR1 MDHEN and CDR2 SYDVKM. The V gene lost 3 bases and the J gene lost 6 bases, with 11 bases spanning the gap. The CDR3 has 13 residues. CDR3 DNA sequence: TGTGCCAGCAGTTTCTCGGTGCGGGATGGCTACACCTTC. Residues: CASSFSVRDGYTF.

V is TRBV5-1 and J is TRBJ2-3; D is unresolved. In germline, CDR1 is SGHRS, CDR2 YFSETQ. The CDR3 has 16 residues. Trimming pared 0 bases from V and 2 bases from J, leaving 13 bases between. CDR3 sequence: CASSLVGTDHTDTQYF. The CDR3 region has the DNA TGCGCCAGCAGCTTGGTAGGAACAGATCACACAGATACGCAGTATTTT.

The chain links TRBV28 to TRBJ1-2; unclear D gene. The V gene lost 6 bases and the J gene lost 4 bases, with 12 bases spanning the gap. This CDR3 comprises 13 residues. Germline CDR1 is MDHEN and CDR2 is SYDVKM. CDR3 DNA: TGTGCCAGCAGCTCTAGTGGCGGCTATGGCTACACCTTC. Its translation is CASSSSGGYGYTF.

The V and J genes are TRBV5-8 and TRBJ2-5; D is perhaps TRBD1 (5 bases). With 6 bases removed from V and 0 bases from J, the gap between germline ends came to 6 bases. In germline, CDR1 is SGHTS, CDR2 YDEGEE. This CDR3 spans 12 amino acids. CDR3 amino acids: CASKGDQETQYF. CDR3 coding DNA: TGTGCCAGCAAAGGGGACCAAGAGACCCAGTACTTC.

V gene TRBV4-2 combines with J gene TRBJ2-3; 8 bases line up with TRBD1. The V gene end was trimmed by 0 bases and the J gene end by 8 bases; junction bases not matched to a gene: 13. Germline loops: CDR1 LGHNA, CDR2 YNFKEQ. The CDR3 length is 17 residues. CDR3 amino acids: CASSQERRQGAMGTQYF. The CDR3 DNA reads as TGTGCCAGCAGCCAAGAGAGGCGGCAGGGGGCTATGGGTACGCAGTATTTT.

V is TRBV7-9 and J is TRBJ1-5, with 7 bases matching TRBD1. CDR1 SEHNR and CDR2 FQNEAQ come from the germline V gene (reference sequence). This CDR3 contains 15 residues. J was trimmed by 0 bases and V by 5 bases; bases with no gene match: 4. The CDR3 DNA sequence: TGTGCCAGCAGCACCGACAGGGATAGCAATCAGCCCCAGCATTTT. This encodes CASSTDRDSNQPQHF.

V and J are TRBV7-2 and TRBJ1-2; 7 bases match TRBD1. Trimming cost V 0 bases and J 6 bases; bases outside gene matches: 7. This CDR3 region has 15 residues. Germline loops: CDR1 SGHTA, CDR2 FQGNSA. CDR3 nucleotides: TGTGCCAGCAGCTTAGCGGCACAGGGGCGGGATGGCTACACCTTC. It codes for CASSLAAQGRDGYTF.

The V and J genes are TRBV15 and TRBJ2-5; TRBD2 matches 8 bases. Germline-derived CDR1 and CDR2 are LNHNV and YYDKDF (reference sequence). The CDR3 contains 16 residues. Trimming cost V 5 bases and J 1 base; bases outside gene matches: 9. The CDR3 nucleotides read TGTGCCACCAGCGTTCTTAGCGGGGCCAGCCAAGAGACCCAGTACTTC. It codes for CATSVLSGASQETQYF.

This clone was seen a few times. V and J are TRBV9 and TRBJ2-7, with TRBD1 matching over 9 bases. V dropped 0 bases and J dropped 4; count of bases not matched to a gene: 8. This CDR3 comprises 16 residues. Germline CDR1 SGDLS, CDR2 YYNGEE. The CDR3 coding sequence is TGTGCCAGCAGCGTAGGGGTGGGGACAGGGTCGTACGAGCAGTACTTC. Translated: CASSVGVGTGSYEQYF.

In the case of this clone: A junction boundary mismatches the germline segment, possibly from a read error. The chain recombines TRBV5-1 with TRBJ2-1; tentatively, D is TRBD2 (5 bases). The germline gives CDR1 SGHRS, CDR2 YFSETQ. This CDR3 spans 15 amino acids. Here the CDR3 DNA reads TGCGCCAGCAGCTCGGGGTGGGCCGGCAACAATGATCAGTTCTTC. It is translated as CASSSGWAGNNDQFF. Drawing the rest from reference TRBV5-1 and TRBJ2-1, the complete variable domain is KAGVTQTPRYLIKTRGQQVTLSCSPISGHRSVSWYQQTPGQGLQFLFEYFSETQRNKGNFPGRFSGRQFSNSRSEMNVSTLELGDSALYLCASSSGWAGNNDQFFGPGTRLTVL.

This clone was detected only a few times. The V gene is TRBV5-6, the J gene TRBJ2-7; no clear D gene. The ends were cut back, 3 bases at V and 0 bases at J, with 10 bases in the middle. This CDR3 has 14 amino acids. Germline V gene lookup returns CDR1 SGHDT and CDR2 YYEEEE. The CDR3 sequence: CASSSGSFSYEQYF. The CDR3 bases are TGTGCCAGCAGCTCAGGATCGTTCTCCTACGAGCAGTACTTC.

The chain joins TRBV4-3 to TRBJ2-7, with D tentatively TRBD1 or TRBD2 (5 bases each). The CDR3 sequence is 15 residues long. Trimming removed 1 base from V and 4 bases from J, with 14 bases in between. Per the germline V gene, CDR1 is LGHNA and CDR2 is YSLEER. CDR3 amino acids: CASSQVAGAGYEQYF. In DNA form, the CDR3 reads TGCGCCAGCAGCCAAGTAGCCGGGGCTGGGTACGAGCAGTACTTC.

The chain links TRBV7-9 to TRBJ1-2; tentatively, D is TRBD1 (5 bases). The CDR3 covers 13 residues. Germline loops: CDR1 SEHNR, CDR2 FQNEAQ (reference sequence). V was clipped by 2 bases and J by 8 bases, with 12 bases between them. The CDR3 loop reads CASSLSARGGYTF. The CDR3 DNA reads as TGTGCCAGCAGCTTATCCGCCCGGGGCGGCTACACCTTC.

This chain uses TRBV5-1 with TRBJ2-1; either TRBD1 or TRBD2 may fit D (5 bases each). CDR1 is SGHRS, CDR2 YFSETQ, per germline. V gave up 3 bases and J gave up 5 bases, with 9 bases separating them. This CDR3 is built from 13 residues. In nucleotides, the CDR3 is TGCGCCAGCAGCTACGAGGGGCACAATGAGCAGTTCTTC. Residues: CASSYEGHNEQFF.

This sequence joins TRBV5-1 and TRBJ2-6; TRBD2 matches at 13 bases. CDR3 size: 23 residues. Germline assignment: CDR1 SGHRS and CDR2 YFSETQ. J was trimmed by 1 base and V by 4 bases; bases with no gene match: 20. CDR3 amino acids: CASSPPGELAGGPSGSGANVLTF. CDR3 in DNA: TGCGCCAGCAGCCCCCCGGGGGAACTAGCGGGGGGGCCCAGTGGGTCTGGGGCCAACGTCCTGACTTTC.

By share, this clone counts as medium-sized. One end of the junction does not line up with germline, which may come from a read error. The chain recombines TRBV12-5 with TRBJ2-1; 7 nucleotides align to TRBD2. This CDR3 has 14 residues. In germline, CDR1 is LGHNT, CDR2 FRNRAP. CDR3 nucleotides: TGTGCTAGTGGTCTGACTAGCTCCCACAATGAGCAGTTCTTC. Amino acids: CASGLTSSHNEQFF. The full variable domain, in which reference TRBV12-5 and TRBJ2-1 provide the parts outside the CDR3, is DARVTQTPRHKVTEMGQEVTMRCQPILGHNTVFWYRQTMMQGLELLAYFRNRAPLDDSGMPKDRFSAEMPDATLATLKIQPSEPRDSAVYFCASGLTSSHNEQFFGPGTRLTVL.

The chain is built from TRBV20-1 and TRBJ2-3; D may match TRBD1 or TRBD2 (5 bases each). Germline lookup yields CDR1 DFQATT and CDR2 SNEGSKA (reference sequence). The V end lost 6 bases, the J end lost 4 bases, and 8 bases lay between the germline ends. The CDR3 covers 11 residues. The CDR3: CSALGADTQYF. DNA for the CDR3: TGCAGTGCCCTGGGGGCAGATACGCAGTATTTT.

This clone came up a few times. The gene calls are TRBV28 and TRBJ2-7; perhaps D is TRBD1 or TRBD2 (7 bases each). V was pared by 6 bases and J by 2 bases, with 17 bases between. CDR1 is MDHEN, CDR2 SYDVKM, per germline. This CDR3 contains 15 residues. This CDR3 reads CASSSGGGPPYEQYF. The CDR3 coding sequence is TGTGCCAGCAGCTCAGGGGGGGGCCCCCCCTACGAGCAGTACTTC.

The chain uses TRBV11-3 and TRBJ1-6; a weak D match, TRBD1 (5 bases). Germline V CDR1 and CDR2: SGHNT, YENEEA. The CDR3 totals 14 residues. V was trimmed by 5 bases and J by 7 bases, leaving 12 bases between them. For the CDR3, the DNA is TGTGCCAGCAGCCACCGTGGGGACAATTCACCCCTCCACTTT. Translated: CASSHRGDNSPLHF. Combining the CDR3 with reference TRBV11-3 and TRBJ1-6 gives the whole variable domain EAGVVQSPRYKIIEKKQPVAFWCNPISGHNTLYWYLQNLGQGPELLIRYENEEAVDDSQLPKDRFSAERLKGVDSTLKIQPAELGDSAVYLCASSHRGDNSPLHFGNGTRLTVT.

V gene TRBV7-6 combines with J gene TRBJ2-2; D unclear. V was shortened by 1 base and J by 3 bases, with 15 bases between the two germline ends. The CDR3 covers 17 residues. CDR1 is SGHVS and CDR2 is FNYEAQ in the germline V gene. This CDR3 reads CASSLVPPFPDTGELFF. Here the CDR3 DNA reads TGTGCCAGCAGCTTAGTACCCCCCTTCCCTGACACCGGGGAGCTGTTTTTT.

The CDR3 nucleotides read TGTGCCAGCAGCCGAACCAGGCGGGAAGCTTTCTTT. Its protein is CASSRTRREAFF. The chain uses TRBV13 and TRBJ1-1; D ambiguous. Germline CDR1 reads PRHDT; CDR2 reads FYEKMQ (reference sequence). The CDR3 is 12 amino acids. Trimming took off 5 bases at V and 8 bases at J, with 12 bases between the two ends.

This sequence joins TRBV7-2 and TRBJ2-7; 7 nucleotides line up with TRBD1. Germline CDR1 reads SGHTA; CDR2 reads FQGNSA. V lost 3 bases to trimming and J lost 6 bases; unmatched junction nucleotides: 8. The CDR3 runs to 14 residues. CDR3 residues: CASSFRDRRGEQYF. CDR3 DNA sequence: TGTGCCAGCAGCTTCCGGGACAGAAGGGGCGAGCAGTACTTC. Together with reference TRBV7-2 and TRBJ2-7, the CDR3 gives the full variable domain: GAGVSQSPSNKVTEKGKDVELRCDPISGHTALYWYRQSLGQGLEFLIYFQGNSAPDKSGLPSDRFSAERTGGSVSTLTIQRTQQEDSAVYLCASSFRDRRGEQYFGPGTRLTVT.

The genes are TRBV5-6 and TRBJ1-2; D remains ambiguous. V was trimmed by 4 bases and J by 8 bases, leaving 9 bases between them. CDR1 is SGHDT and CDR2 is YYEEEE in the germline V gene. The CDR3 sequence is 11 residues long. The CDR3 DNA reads TGTGCCAGCAGCGGTCTTTTGGGCTACACCTTC. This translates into CASSGLLGYTF.

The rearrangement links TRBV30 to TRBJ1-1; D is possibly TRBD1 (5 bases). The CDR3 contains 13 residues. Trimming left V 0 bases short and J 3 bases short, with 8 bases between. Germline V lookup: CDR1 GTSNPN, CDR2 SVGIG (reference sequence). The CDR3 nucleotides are TGTGCCTGGAGTGTTTCGACAGACACTGAAGCTTTCTTT. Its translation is CAWSVSTDTEAFF.

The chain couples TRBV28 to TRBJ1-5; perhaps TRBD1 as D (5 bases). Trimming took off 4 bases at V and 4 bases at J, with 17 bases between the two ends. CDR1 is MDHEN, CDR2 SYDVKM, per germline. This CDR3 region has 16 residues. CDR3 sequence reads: CASSSNFQGNNQPQHF. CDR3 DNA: TGTGCCAGCAGTTCTAACTTCCAGGGTAATAATCAGCCCCAGCATTTT.

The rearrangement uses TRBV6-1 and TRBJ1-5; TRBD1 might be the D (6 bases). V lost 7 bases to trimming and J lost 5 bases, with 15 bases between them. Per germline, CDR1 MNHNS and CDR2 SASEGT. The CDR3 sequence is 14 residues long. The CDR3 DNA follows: TGTGCCAGCATCTGGGGGGGCGGGGATCAGCCCCAGCATTTT. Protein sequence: CASIWGGGDQPQHF.

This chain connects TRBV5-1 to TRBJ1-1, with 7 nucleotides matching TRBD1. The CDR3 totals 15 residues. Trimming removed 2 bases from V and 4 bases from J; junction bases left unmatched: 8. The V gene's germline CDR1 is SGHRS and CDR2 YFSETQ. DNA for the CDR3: TGCGCCAGCAGCTTTCAGGGGGGCCCCCCCACTGAAGCTTTCTTT. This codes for CASSFQGGPPTEAFF. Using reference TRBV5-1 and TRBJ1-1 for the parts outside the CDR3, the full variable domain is KAGVTQTPRYLIKTRGQQVTLSCSPISGHRSVSWYQQTPGQGLQFLFEYFSETQRNKGNFPGRFSGRQFSNSRSEMNVSTLELGDSALYLCASSFQGGPPTEAFFGQGTRLTVV.